This T cell receptor (beta chain) is from a study of T cell responses to AZD1222 COVID-19 vaccine. For the study at large: Second-dose timings of about 4 or about 12 weeks were pooled.

This CDR3 spans 17 amino acids. CDR1 is SEHNR and CDR2 is FQNEAQ in the germline V gene (reference sequence). V lost 2 bases, J lost 4 bases, and 20 bases lay in between. This clone was detected a few times. The antigen is undetermined. Study outcomes and limitations: Receipt of two AZD1222 doses was followed by a rise in Spike-specific TCR breadth and depth. The study sampled repertoires only after the peak T cell response. Baseline antibody screening turned up just five to seven seropositive AZD1222 recipients.

The data were produced by immunoSEQ multiplex PCR, yet TCRdb's version contains in-frame clones alone and is incomplete. The sample includes tens of thousands of clones, about 78% of them seen just once. This specimen consisted of peripheral blood, obtained on day 0 of AZD1222 vaccination. The TCR originated in an adult in good health. V and J are TRBV7-9 and TRBJ1-2; possibly TRBD1 for D (5 bases). CDR3 protein: CASSLSSAEGLGYGYTF. CDR3 coding DNA: TGTGCCAGCAGCTTATCGTCGGCGGAGGGGCTAGGCTATGGCTACACCTTC. Based on the CDR3 plus reference TRBV7-9 and TRBJ1-2, the full variable domain is DTGVSQNPRHKITKRGQNVTFRCDPISEHNRLYWYRQTLGQGPEFLTYFQNEAQLEKSRLLSDRFSAERPKGSFSTLEIQRTEQGDSAMYLCASSLSSAEGLGYGYTFGSGTRLTVV.